The rows below give T cell receptor beta chains drawn from one sample of a study of blood T cells in healthy people across ages. TCRdb passed the 5' RACE reads through MiXCR, listing each CDR3 protein once. The top ten hold under 4% of the sample, which has about 620,000 distinct CDR3 sequences, approximately 21% seen once. The sequenced sample was blood. The receptors were gathered from a man aged 65 to 79 in good health. Each CDR3 is given with its conserved first and last residue. Fields, in order: V gene, J gene, D gene, clone size, CDR3 DNA, CDR3 protein. The D gene is left open where the match is weak. Not all rows give a size; the values are once, few, many and, for expanded clones, a class.

>TRBV6-1|TRBJ2-5|TRBD1|few
TGTGCCAGCACCTCCTTTGGACAGGGGGGACAAGAGACCCAGTACTTC
CASTSFGQGGQETQYF
>TRBV9|TRBJ2-2|.|.
TGTGCCAGCAGCGCCTCTAACGTCCCCGGGGAGCTGTTTTTT
CASSASNVPGELFF
>TRBV20-1|TRBJ1-4|TRBD1|.
TGCAGTGCTAGAGGTGACAGGGGGCTTTATGAAAAACTGTTTTTT
CSARGDRGLYEKLFF
>TRBV15|TRBJ1-1|.|.
TGTGCCACCAGCAGTGGGGAAGCCCTGAACACTGAAGCTTTCTTT
CATSSGEALNTEAFF
>TRBV20-1|TRBJ2-4|TRBD1|.
TGCAGTGCTCAGAGGAGAGGGGGCCGGGGAACCATTCAGTACTTC
CSAQRRGGRGTIQYF
>TRBV7-8|TRBJ2-5|.|.
TGTGCCAGCAGCCTGATACAGGGAGAAGAGACCCAGTACTTC
CASSLIQGEETQYF
>TRBV4-3|TRBJ2-3|.|few
TGCGCCAGCAGCCAAGGAGATAAAGGTGGGGGGAACACAGATACGCAGTATTTT
CASSQGDKGGGNTDTQYF
>TRBV20-1|TRBJ2-7|TRBD2|.
TGCAGTGCTAGCCCTAGCGGGATCCCCTACGAGCAGTACTTC
CSASPSGIPYEQYF
>TRBV18|TRBJ2-3|.|few
TGTGCCAGCTCACGCCGGGTCACAGATACGCAGTATTTT
CASSRRVTDTQYF
>TRBV6-1|TRBJ2-1|TRBD2|few
TGTGCCAGCAGAAGGACTAGCGGGACACCCTACAATGAGCAGTTCTTC
CASRRTSGTPYNEQFF
>TRBV6-1|TRBJ1-6|TRBD1|few
TGTGCCAGCACCCGGACAGGAGCGGTTCCCCTCCACTTT
CASTRTGAVPLHF
>TRBV20-1|TRBJ2-5|.|.
TGCAGTGCTAGAGATCTCCGGGATGAGACCCAGTACTTC
CSARDLRDETQYF
>TRBV14|TRBJ1-4|.|.
TGTGCCAGCAGCTCCCGTATAGGGGGGAAACTGTTTTTT
CASSSRIGGKLFF
>TRBV7-9|TRBJ2-5|TRBD1|few
TGTGCCAGCAGTAAAGACAGGGGCTCCAAAGAGACCCAGTACTTC
CASSKDRGSKETQYF
>TRBV25-1|TRBJ2-1|TRBD2|.
TGTGCCAGCAGTGAATCTAGAGCGGGAGTGGCTGAGCAGTTCTTC
CASSESRAGVAEQFF
>TRBV28|TRBJ2-5|.|many
TGTGCCAGCAACCAACAGGGTCTTGTACAGACCCAGTACTTC
CASNQQGLVQTQYF
>TRBV5-1|TRBJ1-2|.|.
TGCGTCAGCAGCTTGCTGATGGGCTATGGCTACACCTTC
CVSSLLMGYGYTF
>TRBV28|TRBJ2-7|.|.
TGTGCCAGCAGTTCGACCGCCGGGATAGAAGAGCAGTACTTC
CASSSTAGIEEQYF
>TRBV6-1|TRBJ2-1|.|.
TGTGCCAGCCGGACTGGGGGCAGCTCCTACAATGAGCAGTTCTTC
CASRTGGSSYNEQFF
>TRBV7-2|TRBJ2-5|TRBD2|few
TGTGCCAGCAGCTTATACCTGACTAGCGGGAAAGAGACCCAGTACTTC
CASSLYLTSGKETQYF
>TRBV5-1|TRBJ1-1|TRBD1|.
TGCGCCAGCAGCTTGGTCGGGACAGCGGAAGCTTTCTTT
CASSLVGTAEAFF
>TRBV5-6|TRBJ2-7|TRBD1|many
TGTGCCAGCAGCTTGGAAGGACAGGGGTTCTACGAGCAGTACTTC
CASSLEGQGFYEQYF
>TRBV13|TRBJ2-5|.|.
TGTGCCAGCAGCTTAGAATGGGCGACAGCCCAGTACTTC
CASSLEWATAQYF
>TRBV7-8|TRBJ1-1|TRBD1|few
TGTGCCAGCAGCCCCAGACGGGACAGGTTGAACACTGAAGCTTTCTTT
CASSPRRDRLNTEAFF
>TRBV4-3|TRBJ2-1|.|few
TGCGCCAGCAGCCAAGAATCGGCTATTGGGAATGAGCAGTTCTTC
CASSQESAIGNEQFF
>TRBV7-6|TRBJ2-1|TRBD2|few
TGTGCCAGCAGCACGACTAGCGGGAGGGCTGATGAGCAGTTCTTC
CASSTTSGRADEQFF
>TRBV7-8|TRBJ2-1|TRBD2|few
TGTGCCAGCAGCCCTAGCGGGAGGGCCGTGAATGAGCAGTTCTTC
CASSPSGRAVNEQFF
>TRBV12-3/TRBV12-4|TRBJ1-1|.|.
TGTGCCAGCAGTTTAGGCGGGACCAAGAACACTGAAGCTTTCTTT
CASSLGGTKNTEAFF
>TRBV20-1|TRBJ1-4|.|many
TGCAGTGCTAGAAAGGAGGGACTGTTTTTT
CSARKEGLFF
>TRBV2|TRBJ2-5|TRBD1|.
TGTGCCAGCAGTGTTGGACAGGGAGTCGAGACCCAGTACTTC
CASSVGQGVETQYF
>TRBV18|TRBJ2-1|TRBD1|few
TGTGCCAGCTCACCATTGCAGGGGGCGGATGAGCAGTTCTTC
CASSPLQGADEQFF
>TRBV7-2|TRBJ2-3|TRBD1|few
TGTGCCGGCAGCCGAACCAGACAGGGGGCAGATACGCAGTATTTT
CAGSRTRQGADTQYF
>TRBV6-5|TRBJ2-4|.|.
TGTGCCAGCAGTTACTCGACCAAGGATGTAGCCAAAAACATTCAGTACTTC
CASSYSTKDVAKNIQYF
>TRBV7-2|TRBJ2-4|.|few
TGTGCCAGCGAGGGGGACGGAAACATTCAGTACTTC
CASEGDGNIQYF
>TRBV4-2|TRBJ2-1|TRBD2|.
TGTGCCAGCAGCCAATTGGCGGGAGTTTCCTACAATGAGCAGTTCTTC
CASSQLAGVSYNEQFF
>TRBV12-3/TRBV12-4|TRBJ1-2|.|.
TGTGCCAGCAGCGCCCGGGAAAGCGGCTACACCTTC
CASSARESGYTF
>TRBV5-1|TRBJ1-4|.|few
TGCGCCAGCAGCTTCGACAGGAAAGATGCAACTAATGAAAAACTGTTTTTT
CASSFDRKDATNEKLFF
>TRBV11-2|TRBJ2-7|.|.
TGTGCCAGCAGCTTAGATCTAGGAGGGTACGAGCAGTACTTC
CASSLDLGGYEQYF
>TRBV4-1|TRBJ2-3|.|few
TGCGCCAGCAGCCTAGGAAGCGCCATGGGCACAGATACGCAGTATTTT
CASSLGSAMGTDTQYF
>TRBV7-9|TRBJ2-3|.|.
TGTGCCAGCAGCACGACGGATAGCACAGATACGCAGTATTTT
CASSTTDSTDTQYF
>TRBV20-1|TRBJ1-2|.|few
TGCAGTGCTAGTCAGGCTAACTATGGCTACACCTTC
CSASQANYGYTF
>TRBV7-2|TRBJ2-5|.|few
TGTGCCAGCAGCCGACGGACTATCCAAGAGACCCAGTACTTC
CASSRRTIQETQYF
>TRBV20-1|TRBJ2-7|TRBD2|.
TGCAGTGCTAGACCGATAGCGGGAGGCTCCTTTCTGTCCGAGCAGTACTTC
CSARPIAGGSFLSEQYF
>TRBV5-1|TRBJ2-1|.|.
TGCGCCAGCAGCTTGGCCGGGACCCCAAACAATGAGCAGTTCTTC
CASSLAGTPNNEQFF
>TRBV6-1|TRBJ2-1|TRBD2|.
TGTGCCAGCAGTGAAGATCCGGCGGGGGGGTACAATGAGCAGTTCTTC
CASSEDPAGGYNEQFF
>TRBV2|TRBJ1-1|.|many
TGTGCCAGCAGTACGACGGGGAACACTGAAGCTTTCTTT
CASSTTGNTEAFF
>TRBV29-1|TRBJ2-7|.|.
TGCAGCGTTGAAGCTGGCTACGAGCAGTACTTC
CSVEAGYEQYF
>TRBV9|TRBJ2-7|TRBD2|.
TGTGCCAGCAGCGCCGACAGCGGGAGTTACGAGCAGTACTTC
CASSADSGSYEQYF
>TRBV11-2|TRBJ2-2|.|few
TGTGCCAGCAGCCCCCCGGACACATACACCGGGGAGCTGTTTTTT
CASSPPDTYTGELFF
>TRBV2|TRBJ2-4|.|.
TGTGCCAGCAGTGAAGGCACCTCTAAAAACATTCAGTACTTC
CASSEGTSKNIQYF
>TRBV2|TRBJ2-7|TRBD2|.
TGTGCCAGCAGTGCGTCTCTGGCGGGAGGGTCCGAGCAGTACTTC
CASSASLAGGSEQYF
>TRBV20-1|TRBJ1-4|.|many
TGCAGTGACCGGGCCCCAGCGGAAAAACTGTTTTTT
CSDRAPAEKLFF
>TRBV2|TRBJ2-3|.|.
TGTGCCAGCAGTGAATCGATTAGGAGGGGGGATACGCAGTATTTT
CASSESIRRGDTQYF
>TRBV6-1|TRBJ1-4|.|.
TGTGCCAGCAGTGAAAAGTCAGCGAGGGATGAAAAACTGTTTTTT
CASSEKSARDEKLFF
>TRBV15|TRBJ2-5|TRBD2|few
TGTGCCACCAGCCGACCGACTAGCGGGAGTAGAGAGACCCAGTACTTC
CATSRPTSGSRETQYF
>TRBV11-2|TRBJ1-2|.|.
TGTGCCAGCAGCTTATCCCCGGGCGGGCCAAGGGGAGATGGCTACACCTTC
CASSLSPGGPRGDGYTF
>TRBV20-1|TRBJ1-4|.|many
TGCAGTGCTAGAGATGCAGCGCAGGGGCAAGAAAAACTGTTTTTT
CSARDAAQGQEKLFF
>TRBV3-1|TRBJ1-3|TRBD1|few
TGTGCCAGCAGCCCGACCCGGGACAGGGCTGGAAACACCATATATTTT
CASSPTRDRAGNTIYF